This T cell receptor (beta chain) derives from a study of blood T cell repertoires in COVID-19. Study-level information: Acute-phase and convalescent COVID-19 samples originated in the United States, Italy and Spain.

Trimming cost V 6 bases and J 0 bases; bases outside gene matches: 8. CDR1 is SQVTM and CDR2 is ANQGSEA in the germline V gene. This CDR3 comprises 14 residues. In the original processing: How many nucleated cells were present was estimated from reference gene primer amplification. The repertoire was sequenced with immunoSEQ multiplex PCR; TCRdb's copy has only in-frame clones and lacks some. The D gene and trimming were derived from the DNA, and the V and J assignments and clone size from that table. The table lists about 250,000 clones, approximately 80% of them singletons, with 5% to 7% in the top ten.

Sequencing used peripheral blood. The chain combines TRBV29-1 with TRBJ2-7; 7 bases map to TRBD1. This clonotype was obtained from a woman in her sixties with active or convalescent COVID-19. The chain's CDR3 is CSVSDRVGSYEQYF. The CDR3 bases are TGCAGCGTGTCTGACAGGGTCGGCTCCTACGAGCAGTACTTC.